A selection of T cell receptor beta chains follows, all from one sample in a study of T cell responses to AZD1222 COVID-19 vaccine. Profiling relied on immunoSEQ multiplex PCR, and the TCRdb table lists in-frame clones only, not all of them. In the table there are 120,000 to 150,000 clones, 93% of which are singletons. The input for sequencing was peripheral blood, taken on day 0 of AZD1222 vaccination. These receptors originate from an adult in good health. CDR3s leave out the opening cysteine and the closing phenylalanine or tryptophan. Clone size appears in some rows only: once, few, many, or a class for an expanded clone.

J gene,clone size,V gene,CDR3 protein
TRBJ1-3,NA,TRBV3-1/TRBV3-2,ASSQPGPGNTIY
TRBJ1-3,NA,TRBV6-5,ASSYSGGSGNTIY
TRBJ1-4,NA,TRBV19,ASTLLGQGNEKLF
TRBJ1-4,NA,TRBV5-1,ASSFQGGTNEKLF
TRBJ2-5,NA,TRBV7-9,ASSLAVSQQETQY
TRBJ1-3,NA,TRBV3-1/TRBV3-2,ASSQQGLTGNTIY
TRBJ1-1,NA,TRBV19,ASHTEAF
TRBJ2-3,NA,TRBV7-9,ASSSGYGNGNTQY
TRBJ2-3,NA,TRBV19,ASSSGLTDTQY
TRBJ2-5,NA,TRBV29-1,SVEDLRASGRRTRETQY
TRBJ1-4,NA,TRBV3-1/TRBV3-2,ASSQDERGEKLF
TRBJ1-2,NA,TRBV7-6,ASSPAGTAANYGYT
TRBJ2-5,NA,TRBV5-6,ASSLGGRLGETQY
TRBJ2-7,NA,TRBV6-6,ASSLEETYSYEQY
TRBJ1-1,NA,TRBV5-1,ASSFRAYTEAF
TRBJ1-2,NA,TRBV30,AWSVKANYGYT
TRBJ1-2,once,TRBV30,AWSQGGGANYGYT
TRBJ1-2,NA,TRBV12-5,ASGDTRGYGYT
TRBJ2-7,NA,TRBV4-2,ASSQAQGVSYEQY
TRBJ2-6,NA,TRBV18,ASSPMSGGQGAGANVLT
TRBJ1-6,NA,TRBV5-5,ASSQTGDSPLH
TRBJ1-1,NA,TRBV27,ASSPHRGAKGNTEAF
TRBJ2-3,NA,TRBV14,ASSLNLGDTQY
TRBJ2-2,NA,TRBV6-5,ASSQDRGAGELF
TRBJ2-1,NA,TRBV29-1,SVGLGLYNEQF
TRBJ2-7,NA,TRBV11-2,ASSLARLAGTYEQY
TRBJ1-1,NA,TRBV5-1,ASSLPGQGASTEAF
TRBJ1-2,NA,TRBV6-5,ASSYLTGPRDYGYT
TRBJ2-1,NA,TRBV7-2,ASSLDPLTVNEQF
TRBJ1-5,NA,TRBV10-3,AISEQTGGDQPQH
TRBJ1-2,NA,TRBV5-1,ASSLDAANYGYT
TRBJ1-3,NA,TRBV3-1/TRBV3-2,ASSPDTGGASGNTIY
TRBJ1-2,NA,TRBV2,ASRDQGALANYGYT
TRBJ2-5,NA,TRBV7-8,ASSFLASPQETQY
TRBJ2-3,NA,TRBV19,ASSRGQTDTQY
TRBJ1-4,NA,TRBV2,ASSALQRREKLF
TRBJ2-6,once,TRBV6-5,ASSYSSQAGANVLT
TRBJ2-3,NA,TRBV5-4,ASSFSGGSADTQY
TRBJ2-1,NA,TRBV10-3,AISEGSYNEQF
TRBJ2-7,NA,TRBV6-5,ASSYDGRGQYEQY
TRBJ2-7,once,TRBV4-1,ASSQVGDRASYEQY
TRBJ2-3,NA,TRBV2,ASSDGVVTDTQY
TRBJ2-7,NA,TRBV18,ASSPFRTSIHEQY
TRBJ2-7,NA,TRBV7-9,ASSLGADSGSTYEQY
TRBJ2-7,medium-sized,TRBV13,ASSYRGSSRNEQY